The source of this T cell receptor (beta chain) is a study of T-cell reconstitution after alpha-beta-depleted transplantation in children. TCRbeta library construction was performed incorporating unique molecular identifiers. TCRdb passed the PCR reads through MiXCR, listing each CDR3 protein once. The table has a few hundred thousand distinct CDR3 sequences, roughly 20% seen once. This clonotype occurred many times. Source: PBMCs from the stem cell graft donor, taken from the stem cell graft. The clonotype was recovered from a human donor who donated a stem cell graft to a child with acute myeloid leukemia.

The CDR3 spells CSAREEWEQYF. In DNA, the CDR3 is TGCAGTGCTAGAGAAGAGTGGGAGCAGTACTTC. The chain couples TRBV20-1 to TRBJ2-7; D not certain. Germline V gene data show CDR1 as DFQATT and CDR2 as SNEGSKA (reference sequence). V was clipped by 0 bases and J by 7 bases, with 7 bases between them. CDR3 length: 11 residues.